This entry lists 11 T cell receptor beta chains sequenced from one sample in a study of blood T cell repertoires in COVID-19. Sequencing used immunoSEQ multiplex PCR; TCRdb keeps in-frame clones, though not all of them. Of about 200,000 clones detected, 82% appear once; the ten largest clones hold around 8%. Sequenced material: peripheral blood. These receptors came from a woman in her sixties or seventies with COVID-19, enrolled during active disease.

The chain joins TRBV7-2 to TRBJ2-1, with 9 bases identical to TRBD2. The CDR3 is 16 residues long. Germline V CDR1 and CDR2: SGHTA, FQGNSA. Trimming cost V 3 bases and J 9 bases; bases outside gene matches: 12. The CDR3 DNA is TGTGCCAGCAGCTTCCCTCTGGCGGGGGGGTTGGGTGAGCAGTTCTTC. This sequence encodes CASSFPLAGGLGEQFF.

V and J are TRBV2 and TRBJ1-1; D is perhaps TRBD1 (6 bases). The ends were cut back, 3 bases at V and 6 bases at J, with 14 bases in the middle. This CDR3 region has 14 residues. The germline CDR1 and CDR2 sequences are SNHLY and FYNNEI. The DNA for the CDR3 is TGTGCCAGCAGTGAGACGGGGGGCGCGGCTGAAGCTTTCTTT. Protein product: CASSETGGAAEAFF.

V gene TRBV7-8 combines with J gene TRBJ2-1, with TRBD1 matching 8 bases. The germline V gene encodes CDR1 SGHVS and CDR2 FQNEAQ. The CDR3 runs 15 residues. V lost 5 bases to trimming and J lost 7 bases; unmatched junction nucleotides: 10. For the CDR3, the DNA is TGTGCCAGCAGCCGTCCCGACAGGGGTGCGAATGAGCAGTTCTTC. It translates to CASSRPDRGANEQFF. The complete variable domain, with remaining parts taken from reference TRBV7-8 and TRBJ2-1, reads GAGVSQSPRYKVAKRGQDVALRCDPISGHVSLFWYQQALGQGPEFLTYFQNEAQLDKSGLPSDRFFAERPEGSVSTLKIQRTQQEDSAVYLCASSRPDRGANEQFFGPGTRLTVL.

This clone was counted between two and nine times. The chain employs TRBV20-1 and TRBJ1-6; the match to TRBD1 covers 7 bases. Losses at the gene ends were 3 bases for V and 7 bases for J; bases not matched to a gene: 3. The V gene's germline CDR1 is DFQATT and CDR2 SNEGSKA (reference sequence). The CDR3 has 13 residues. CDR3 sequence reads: CSASGTANSPLHF. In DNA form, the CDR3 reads TGCAGTGCTAGTGGGACAGCAAATTCACCCCTCCACTTT.

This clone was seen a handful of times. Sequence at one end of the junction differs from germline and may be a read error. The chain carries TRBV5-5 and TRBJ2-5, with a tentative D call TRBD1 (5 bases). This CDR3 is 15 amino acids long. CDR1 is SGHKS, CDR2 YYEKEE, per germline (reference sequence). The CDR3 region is CASSLGQGVQETQYF. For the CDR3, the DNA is TGTGCCAGCAGTTTGGGTCAGGGCGTCCAAGAGACCCAGTACTTC.

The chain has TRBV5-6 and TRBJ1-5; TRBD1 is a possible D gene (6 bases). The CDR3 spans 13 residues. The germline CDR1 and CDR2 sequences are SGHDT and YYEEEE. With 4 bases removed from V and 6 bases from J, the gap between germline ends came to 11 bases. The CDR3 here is CASSVNRVQPQHF. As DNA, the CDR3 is TGTGCCAGCAGCGTAAACAGGGTTCAGCCCCAGCATTTT.

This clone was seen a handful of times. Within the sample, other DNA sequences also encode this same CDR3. The CDR3 bases are TGTGCCAGCAGCTTACCGGGAGGGCCGGGAGGGGAGCTGTTTTTT. It encodes CASSLPGGPGGELFF. The chain uses TRBV7-2 and TRBJ2-2, with TRBD2 matching 8 bases. CDR1 is SGHTA, CDR2 FQGNSA, per germline. The CDR3 contains 15 residues. V was clipped by 2 bases and J by 8 bases; unmatched bases: 7. Looking up the rest from reference TRBV7-2 and TRBJ2-2 gives the full variable domain: GAGVSQSPSNKVTEKGKDVELRCDPISGHTALYWYRQSLGQGLEFLIYFQGNSAPDKSGLPSDRFSAERTGGSVSTLTIQRTQQEDSAVYLCASSLPGGPGGELFFGEGSRLTVL.

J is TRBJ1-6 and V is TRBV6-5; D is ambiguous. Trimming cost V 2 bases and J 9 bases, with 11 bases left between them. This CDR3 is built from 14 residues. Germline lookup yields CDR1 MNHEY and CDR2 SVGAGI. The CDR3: CASSYLDSGSPLHF. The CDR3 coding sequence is TGTGCCAGCAGTTACCTCGACTCGGGTTCACCCCTCCACTTT.

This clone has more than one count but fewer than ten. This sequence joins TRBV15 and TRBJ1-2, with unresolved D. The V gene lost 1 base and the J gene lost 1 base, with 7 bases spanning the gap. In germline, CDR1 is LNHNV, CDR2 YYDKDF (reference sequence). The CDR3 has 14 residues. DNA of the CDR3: TGTGCCACCAGCAGAGCCCAGGTTAACTATGGCTACACCTTC. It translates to CATSRAQVNYGYTF.

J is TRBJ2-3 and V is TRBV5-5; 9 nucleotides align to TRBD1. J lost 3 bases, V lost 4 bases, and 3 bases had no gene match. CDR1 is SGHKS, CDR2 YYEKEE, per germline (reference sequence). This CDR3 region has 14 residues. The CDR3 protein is CASSPGQGTDTQYF. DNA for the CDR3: TGTGCCAGCAGCCCGGGACAGGGAACAGATACGCAGTATTTT.

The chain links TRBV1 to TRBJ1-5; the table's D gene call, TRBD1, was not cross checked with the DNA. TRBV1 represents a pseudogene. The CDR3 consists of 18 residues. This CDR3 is CTSSQDQWGQGHNQPQHF. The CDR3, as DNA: TGCACCAGCAGCCAAGATCAATGGGGACAGGGGCACAATCAGCCCCAGCATTTT.